One sample yielded the 11 T cell receptor beta chains listed below, sequenced in a study of graft-versus-host responses after intestinal transplantation. Assay: immunoSEQ multiplex PCR; the TCRdb copy retains only in-frame clones and omits some. The data contain tens of thousands of clones, 89% of them singletons. Their antigen targets remain unknown. The input for sequencing was unstimulated CD8+ T cells sorted from spleen or lymph node cells, taken before intestinal transplant. The receptors shown here come from a human donor who received an intestinal transplant.

The V call is TRBV28, the J call TRBJ2-5; D not certain. The V gene's germline CDR1 is MDHEN and CDR2 SYDVKM. The CDR3 has 15 amino acids. V was shortened by 3 bases and J by 5 bases, with 16 bases between the two germline ends. The DNA of the CDR3 is TGTGCCAGCAGTTTCGCATCCTCCTCGGTCGAGACCCAGTACTTC. Its translation: CASSFASSSVETQYF.

The gene calls are TRBV11-2 and TRBJ2-7; no firm D call. Germline V CDR1 and CDR2: SGHAT, FQNNGV. The CDR3 has 15 residues. Trimming cost V 1 base and J 1 base, with 11 bases left between them. In DNA, the CDR3 is TGTGCCAGCAGCTTAGTGGCGGAGCTGTCCTACGAGCAGTACTTC. Amino acid sequence: CASSLVAELSYEQYF.

This clone appeared a single time. The V and J genes are TRBV4-1 and TRBJ2-5; D is ambiguous. V lost 3 bases to trimming and J lost 5 bases, with 10 bases between them. CDR1 is MGHRA, CDR2 YSYEKL, per germline. There are 13 residues in the CDR3. The CDR3 nucleotides read TGCGCCAGCAGCCATCCCGGGTGGGAGACCCAGTACTTC. Protein product: CASSHPGWETQYF.

The chain is built from TRBV6-1 and TRBJ2-6; no clear D gene. The CDR3 runs 15 residues. Looked up from germline, CDR1 is MNHNS and CDR2 is SASEGT. The V and J ends lost 2 bases and 0 bases respectively, with 5 bases between them. The CDR3 loop is CASSEQVSGANVLTF. The CDR3, as DNA: TGTGCCAGCAGTGAACAGGTCTCTGGGGCCAACGTCCTGACTTTC.

This clone appeared a single time. J is TRBJ2-7 and V is TRBV7-6, with 7 bases matching TRBD1. Germline V lookup: CDR1 SGHVS, CDR2 FNYEAQ. The CDR3 sequence is 14 residues long. V dropped 2 bases and J dropped 5; count of bases not matched to a gene: 6. The CDR3 loop reads CASSLITGENEQYF. In nucleotides, the CDR3 is TGTGCCAGCAGCTTAATAACAGGGGAAAACGAGCAGTACTTC.

This clone was picked up one time. The J gene is TRBJ2-7, the V gene TRBV27; 11 bases map to TRBD1. This CDR3 spans 14 amino acids. V trimming: 4 bases; J trimming: 3 bases; junction bases outside the gene matches: 2. Germline V gene sequence: CDR1 MNHEY, CDR2 SMNVEV (reference sequence). The CDR3 spells CASSYGTGGYEQYF. The CDR3 DNA is TGTGCCAGCAGTTACGGGACAGGGGGCTACGAGCAGTACTTC.

The J gene is TRBJ2-4, the V gene TRBV6-6; 9 positions match TRBD1. CDR1 MNHNY and CDR2 SVGAGI come from the germline V gene (reference sequence). V was clipped by 7 bases and J by 4 bases; unmatched bases: 5. The CDR3 consists of 14 residues. Here the CDR3 reads CASINRGQKNIQYF. CDR3 bases: TGTGCCAGCATTAACAGGGGGCAAAAAAACATTCAGTACTTC.

The chain links TRBV28 to TRBJ2-7; D unclear. Trimming cost V 5 bases and J 5 bases, with 19 bases left between them. Germline values: CDR1 MDHEN, CDR2 SYDVKM. The CDR3 has 15 residues. CDR3 coding DNA: TGTGCCAGCAGTCAAATCAGCGAAGGCTGCCACGAGCAGTACTTC. It yields the protein CASSQISEGCHEQYF.

The rearrangement joins TRBV28 to TRBJ2-7; the D gene is possibly TRBD2 (6 bases). There are 14 residues in the CDR3. Germline V gene data show CDR1 as MDHEN and CDR2 as SYDVKM. Trimming removed 5 bases from V and 5 bases from J, with 16 bases in between. CDR3 region: CASSLLREFNEQYF. CDR3 in DNA: TGTGCCAGCAGTCTCCTACGGGAGTTTAACGAGCAGTACTTC.

The chain is built from TRBV13 and TRBJ2-7, with D maybe TRBD1 (6 bases). Looked up from germline, CDR1 is PRHDT and CDR2 is FYEKMQ (reference sequence). Trimming shortened V by 5 bases and J by 3 bases, and 11 bases separated the two germline ends. The length of the CDR3 is 13 residues. CDR3 in DNA: TGTGCCAGCAGCAATAGCAGGGGCTACGAGCAGTACTTC. Encoded protein: CASSNSRGYEQYF.

V gene TRBV10-1 combines with J gene TRBJ1-2; 10 positions match TRBD1. V was pared by 1 base and J by 7 bases, with 6 bases of the junction left unmatched. The CDR3 contains 15 residues. The germline V gene has CDR1 WNHNN and CDR2 SYGVQD (reference sequence). The CDR3 region is CASSEWGQGFGGYTF. In nucleotides, the CDR3 is TGCGCCAGCAGTGAGTGGGGACAGGGGTTCGGTGGCTACACCTTC.